This T cell receptor beta chain emerged from a study of shared clonotypes between healthy human individuals. On the study more broadly: Per donor, CD8 memory used one plate, CD8 naive used two, CD4 memory used three and CD4 naive used three.

Recent acute infections and vaccinations were absent in the healthy HIV-negative adult donors. Produced via immunoSEQ multiplex PCR; TCRdb's table is partial and in-frame only. Of about 700,000 clones in the sample, around 74% were seen once. Study-wide results and limits: Some clonotypes were shared by all four sorted-subset donors, while others were not shared. The non-shared ones had lower generation probabilities than the shared ones.

To note about this clone: Its target is unknown.

The receptor was derived from a young woman in good health. Material for sequencing was memory CD4+ T cells sorted from blood. The subset denotes: CD45RA-negative fraction.

CDR3 sequence: CASSLYGGSSYNEQFF. CDR3 nucleotide sequence: TGTGCCAGCAGCTTATACGGCGGCAGCTCCTACAATGAGCAGTTCTTC. The rearrangement uses TRBV7-9 and TRBJ2-1; D uncertain. Trimming cost V 2 bases and J 0 bases, with 11 bases left between them. Germline V gene data show CDR1 as SEHNR and CDR2 as FQNEAQ (reference sequence). This CDR3 comprises 16 residues. Complete variable domain (other parts from reference TRBV7-9 and TRBJ2-1): DTGVSQNPRHKITKRGQNVTFRCDPISEHNRLYWYRQTLGQGPEFLTYFQNEAQLEKSRLLSDRFSAERPKGSFSTLEIQRTEQGDSAMYLCASSLYGGSSYNEQFFGPGTRLTVL.